The clone carrying this TCR beta chain was picked up a small number of times. Unique molecular identifiers were incorporated when the TCRbeta library was constructed. One entry per CDR3 protein, called by TCRdb with MiXCR from the PCR reads. The table records hundreds of thousands of distinct CDR3 sequences, around 12% of them present only once. This sample stems from a study of T-cell reconstitution after alpha-beta-depleted transplantation in children. V lost 6 bases to trimming and J lost 6 bases, with 12 bases between them. CDR1 ENHRY and CDR2 SYGVKD come from the germline V gene. The CDR3 loop spans 13 amino acids.

The gene calls are TRBV10-3 and TRBJ2-1, with D uncertain. The sequence was collected from a human donor who donated a stem cell graft to a child with acute lymphoblastic leukemia. The sequenced sample was PBMCs from the stem cell graft donor, obtained from the stem cell graft. The CDR3 DNA is TGTGCCATCAGAGTAGAGAGCATCAATGAGCAGTTCTTC. Translating gives CAIRVESINEQFF.